The clone carrying this T cell receptor beta chain was picked up one time. This sample is drawn from a study of radiation and T cells in renal cell carcinoma. Time point denoted: blood 4 weeks post-SBRT, at nephrectomy. Treatment meaning: 15 Gy SBRT to primary tumor, nephrectomy 4 weeks later. The repertoire was sequenced with immunoSEQ multiplex PCR; TCRdb's copy has only in-frame clones and lacks some. The table includes approximately 83,000 clones, around four fifths detected once. V lost 5 bases to trimming and J lost 6 bases, with 23 bases between them. CDR1 is SGHTA, CDR2 FQGNSA, per germline. The CDR3 covers 16 residues.

This material consisted of blood, taken from a patient whose treatment included radiotherapy and nephrectomy. The source of this sequence is a man aged 50-60 years with renal cell carcinoma. The chain links TRBV7-2 to TRBJ2-7, with D hard to call. The CDR3: CASSPQAVTSTIEQYF. CDR3 bases: TGTGCCAGCAGCCCCCAGGCGGTTACCTCTACGATCGAGCAGTACTTC.